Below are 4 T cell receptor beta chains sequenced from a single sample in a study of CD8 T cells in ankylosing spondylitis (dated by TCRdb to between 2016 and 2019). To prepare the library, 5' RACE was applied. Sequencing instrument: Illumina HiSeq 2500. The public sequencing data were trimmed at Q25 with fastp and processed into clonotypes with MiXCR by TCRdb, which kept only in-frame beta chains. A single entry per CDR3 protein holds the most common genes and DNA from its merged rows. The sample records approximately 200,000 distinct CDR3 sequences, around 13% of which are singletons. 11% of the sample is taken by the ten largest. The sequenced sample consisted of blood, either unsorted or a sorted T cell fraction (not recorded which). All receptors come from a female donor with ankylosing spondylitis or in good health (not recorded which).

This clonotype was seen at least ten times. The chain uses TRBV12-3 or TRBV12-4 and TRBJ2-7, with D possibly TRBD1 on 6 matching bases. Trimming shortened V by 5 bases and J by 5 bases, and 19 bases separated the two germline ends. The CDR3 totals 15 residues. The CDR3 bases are TGTGCCAGCAGTGGCGCCAGGGGTCCGCTCAACGAGCAGTACTTC. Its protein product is CASSGARGPLNEQYF.

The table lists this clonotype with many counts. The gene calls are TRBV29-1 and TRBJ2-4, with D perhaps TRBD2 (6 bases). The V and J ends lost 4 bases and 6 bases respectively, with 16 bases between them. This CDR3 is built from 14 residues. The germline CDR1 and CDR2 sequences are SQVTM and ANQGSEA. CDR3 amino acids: CSVGPRVGGNIQYF. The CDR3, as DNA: TGCAGCGTTGGCCCCCGGGTGGGGGGAAACATTCAGTACTTC.

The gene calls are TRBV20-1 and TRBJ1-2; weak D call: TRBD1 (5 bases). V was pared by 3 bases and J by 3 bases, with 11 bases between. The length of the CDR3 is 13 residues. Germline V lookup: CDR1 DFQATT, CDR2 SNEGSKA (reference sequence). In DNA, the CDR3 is TGCAGTGCTAGGACCGGGGGAGACTATGGCTACACCTTC. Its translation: CSARTGGDYGYTF.

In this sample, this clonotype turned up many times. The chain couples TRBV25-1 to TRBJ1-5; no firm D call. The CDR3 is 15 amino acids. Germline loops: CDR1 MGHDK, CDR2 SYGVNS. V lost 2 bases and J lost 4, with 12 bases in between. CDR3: CASSEGGRLNQPQHF. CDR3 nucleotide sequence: TGTGCCAGCAGTGAAGGAGGGCGACTTAATCAGCCCCAGCATTTT.